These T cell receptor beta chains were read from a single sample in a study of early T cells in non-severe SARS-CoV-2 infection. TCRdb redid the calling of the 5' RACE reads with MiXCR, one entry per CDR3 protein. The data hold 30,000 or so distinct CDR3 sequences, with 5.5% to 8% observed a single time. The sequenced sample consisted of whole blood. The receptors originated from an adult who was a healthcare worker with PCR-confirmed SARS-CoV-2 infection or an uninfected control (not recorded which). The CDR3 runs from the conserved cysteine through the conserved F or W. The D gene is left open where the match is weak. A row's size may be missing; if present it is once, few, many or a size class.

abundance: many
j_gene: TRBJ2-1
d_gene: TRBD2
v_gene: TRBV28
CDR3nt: TGTGCCAGCAGTTTAGGGACTAGCGGTGAGCAGTCCTTC
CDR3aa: CASSLGTSGEQSF

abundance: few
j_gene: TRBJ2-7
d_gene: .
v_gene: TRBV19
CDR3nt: TGTGCCAGTAGTTTCTCAGGTACCTACGAGCAGTACTTC
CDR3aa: CASSFSGTYEQYF

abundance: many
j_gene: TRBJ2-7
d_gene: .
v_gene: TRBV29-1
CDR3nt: TGCAGCGTTAGGATTGGTAGCTCCTACGAGCAGTACTTC
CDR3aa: CSVRIGSSYEQYF

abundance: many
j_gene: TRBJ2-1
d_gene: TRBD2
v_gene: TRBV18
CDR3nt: TGTGCCAGCTCACCGGGGGCTAGCGGGAGGACCGGTGAGCAGTTCTTC
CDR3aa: CASSPGASGRTGEQFF

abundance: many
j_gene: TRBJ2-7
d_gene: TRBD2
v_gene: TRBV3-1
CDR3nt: TGTGCCAGCAGCCAAGATAGTCTAGCGGGGGCTTACGAGCAGTACTTC
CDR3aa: CASSQDSLAGAYEQYF

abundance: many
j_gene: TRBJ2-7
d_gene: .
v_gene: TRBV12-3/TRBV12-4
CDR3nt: TGTGCCAGCAGTTTGGGGGTGGGATACGAGCAGTACTTC
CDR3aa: CASSLGVGYEQYF

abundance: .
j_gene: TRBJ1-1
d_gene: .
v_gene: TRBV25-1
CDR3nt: TGTGCCAGCAGTGAACAGGGTTGGGGGAACACTGAAGCTTTCTTT
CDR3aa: CASSEQGWGNTEAFF

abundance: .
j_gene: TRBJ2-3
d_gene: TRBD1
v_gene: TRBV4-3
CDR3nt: TGCGCCAGCAGTCGAGGACAGGCCACAGATACGCAGTATTTT
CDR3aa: CASSRGQATDTQYF

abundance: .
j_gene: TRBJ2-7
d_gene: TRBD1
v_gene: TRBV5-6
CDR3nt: TGTGCCAGCAGCCTCAGGAGCCCGGGACAGGGTAACGAGCAGTACTTC
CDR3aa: CASSLRSPGQGNEQYF

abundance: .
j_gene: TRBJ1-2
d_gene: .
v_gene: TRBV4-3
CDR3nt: TGCGCCAGCAGCCCATTTCAGGGTGACTATGGCTACACCTTC
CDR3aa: CASSPFQGDYGYTF

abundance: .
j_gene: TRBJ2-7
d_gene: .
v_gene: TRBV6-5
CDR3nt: TGTGCCAGCAGTTACTCGGCGGACACCGTCTACGAGCAGTACTTC
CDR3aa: CASSYSADTVYEQYF

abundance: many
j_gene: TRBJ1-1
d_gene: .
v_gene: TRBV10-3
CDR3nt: TGTGCCATCAATCCGGGTGATGGAACTGAAGCTTTCTTT
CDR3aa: CAINPGDGTEAFF

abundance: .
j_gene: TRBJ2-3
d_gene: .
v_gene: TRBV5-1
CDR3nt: TGCGCCAGCAGGTCGCAGAAACGCACAGATACGCAGTATTTT
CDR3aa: CASRSQKRTDTQYF

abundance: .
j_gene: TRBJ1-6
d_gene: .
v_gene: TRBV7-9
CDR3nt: TGTGCCAGCAGCTCCTCCGACAGCAATTCACCCCTCCACTTT
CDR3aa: CASSSSDSNSPLHF

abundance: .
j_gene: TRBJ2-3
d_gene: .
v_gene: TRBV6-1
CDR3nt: TGTGCCAGCACCTTCTTTCACAGGGCTTTAGGGGATACGCAGTATTTT
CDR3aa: CASTFFHRALGDTQYF

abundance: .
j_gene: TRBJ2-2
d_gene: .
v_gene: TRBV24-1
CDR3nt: TGTGCCACCAGTGATTGGTCCCCCCCCGGGGAGCTGTTTTTT
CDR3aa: CATSDWSPPGELFF

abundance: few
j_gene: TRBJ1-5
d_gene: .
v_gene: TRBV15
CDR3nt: TGTGCCACCAGCAGAGTCAACTATAATCAGCCCCAGCATTTT
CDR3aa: CATSRVNYNQPQHF

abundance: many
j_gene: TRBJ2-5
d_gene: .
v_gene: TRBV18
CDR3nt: TGTGCCAGCTCACCCTCGATGGGGATCCAAGAGACCCAGTACTTC
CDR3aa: CASSPSMGIQETQYF

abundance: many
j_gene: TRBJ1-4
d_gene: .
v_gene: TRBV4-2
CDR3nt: TGTGCCAGCAGCCAGCCAGGGGAGGCGGAAAAACTGTTTTTT
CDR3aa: CASSQPGEAEKLFF

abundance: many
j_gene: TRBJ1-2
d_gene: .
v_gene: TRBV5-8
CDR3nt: TGTGCCAGCAGCTTGCGAGTGATCGGTACCTATGGCTACACCTTC
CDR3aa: CASSLRVIGTYGYTF

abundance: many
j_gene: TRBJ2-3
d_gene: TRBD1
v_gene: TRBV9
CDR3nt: TGTGCCAGCAGCGTCTGGACAGGGGGGGTCACAGATACGCAGTATTTT
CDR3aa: CASSVWTGGVTDTQYF

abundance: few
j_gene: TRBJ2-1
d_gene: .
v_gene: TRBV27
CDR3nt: TGTGCCAGCAGTTTGAACCCCCCGGCCTACAATGAGCAGTTCTTC
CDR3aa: CASSLNPPAYNEQFF

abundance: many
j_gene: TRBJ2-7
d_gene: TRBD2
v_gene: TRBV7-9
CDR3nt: TGTGCCAGCAGCTCCGATAGGGGAGGGCGGTACGAGCAGTACTTC
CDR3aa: CASSSDRGGRYEQYF

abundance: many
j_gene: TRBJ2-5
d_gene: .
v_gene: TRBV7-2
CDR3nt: TGTGCCAGTACTCAGGGGCTCCAAGAGACCCAGTACTTC
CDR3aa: CASTQGLQETQYF

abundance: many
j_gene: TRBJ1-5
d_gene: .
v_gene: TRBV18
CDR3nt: TGTGCCAGCTCATCCCGGGACGATAGCAATCAGCCCCAGCATTTT
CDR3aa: CASSSRDDSNQPQHF

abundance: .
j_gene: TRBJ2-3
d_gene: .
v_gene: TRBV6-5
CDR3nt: TGTGCCAGCAGAGACTACACAGATACGCAGTATTTT
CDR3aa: CASRDYTDTQYF

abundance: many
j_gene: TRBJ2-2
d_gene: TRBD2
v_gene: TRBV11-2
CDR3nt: TGTGCCAGCAGCTACAGATTAGCGGGAGGGGGAACCGGGGAGCTGTTTTTT
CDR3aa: CASSYRLAGGGTGELFF

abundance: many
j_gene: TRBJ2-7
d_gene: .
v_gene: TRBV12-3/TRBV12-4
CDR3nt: TGTGCCAGCAACCAAGGGCATAAAAGCTACGAGCAGTACTTC
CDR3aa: CASNQGHKSYEQYF

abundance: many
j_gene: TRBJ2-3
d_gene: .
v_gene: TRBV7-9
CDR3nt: TGTGCCAGCAGCTTAGGCGCTAGCAGTAGCACAGATACGCAGTATTTT
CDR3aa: CASSLGASSSTDTQYF

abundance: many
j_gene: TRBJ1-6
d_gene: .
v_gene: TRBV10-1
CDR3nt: TGCGCCCTAAGGGACCCCGGATCACCCCTCCACTTT
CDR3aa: CALRDPGSPLHF

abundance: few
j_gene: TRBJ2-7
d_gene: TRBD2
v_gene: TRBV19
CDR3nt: TGTGCCAGTAGTATAGAAGTGACTAGCGGAATTGCCTACGAGCAGTACTTC
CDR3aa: CASSIEVTSGIAYEQYF

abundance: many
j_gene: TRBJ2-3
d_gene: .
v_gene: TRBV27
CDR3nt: TGTGCCAGCACAAGGAGAATTAGCACAGATACGCAGTATTTT
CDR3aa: CASTRRISTDTQYF

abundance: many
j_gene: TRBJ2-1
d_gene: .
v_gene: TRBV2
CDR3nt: TGTGCCAGCATGAGAGGATACAATGAGCAGTTCTTC
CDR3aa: CASMRGYNEQFF

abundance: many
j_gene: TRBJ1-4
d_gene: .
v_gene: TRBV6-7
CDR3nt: TGTGCCAGCAGTTATTTCTCCGGTAGGGGCGCCGAGGCAACTAATGAAAAACTGTTTTTT
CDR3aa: CASSYFSGRGAEATNEKLFF

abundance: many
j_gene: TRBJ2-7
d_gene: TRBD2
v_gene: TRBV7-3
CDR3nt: TGTGCCAGCAGCCCCTTCCCCAAAATGATGGGACTAGCGGGAGTAGAGCAGTACTTC
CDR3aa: CASSPFPKMMGLAGVEQYF

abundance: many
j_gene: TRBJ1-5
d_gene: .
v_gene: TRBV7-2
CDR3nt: TGTGCCAGCAGCTATGACAGCGATCAGCCCCAGCATTTT
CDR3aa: CASSYDSDQPQHF

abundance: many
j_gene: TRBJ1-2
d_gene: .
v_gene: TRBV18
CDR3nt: TGTGCCAGCTCACTCGGCAGGGTGAAAGGCTACACCTTC
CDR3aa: CASSLGRVKGYTF

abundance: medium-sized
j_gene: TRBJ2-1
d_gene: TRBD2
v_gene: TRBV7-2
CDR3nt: TGTGCCAGCAGCTTAGTACCTAGCGGGGGCCGTGAGCAGTTCTTC
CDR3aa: CASSLVPSGGREQFF

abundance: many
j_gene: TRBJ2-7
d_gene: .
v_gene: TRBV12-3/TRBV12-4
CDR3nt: TGTGCCAGCAGTTGGACGGATTCCTACGAGCAGTACTTC
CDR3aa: CASSWTDSYEQYF

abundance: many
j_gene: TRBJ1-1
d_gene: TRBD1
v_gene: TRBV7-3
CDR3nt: TGTGCCAGCAGCTCCCAGGGGGCGAACACTGAAGCTTTCTTT
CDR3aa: CASSSQGANTEAFF

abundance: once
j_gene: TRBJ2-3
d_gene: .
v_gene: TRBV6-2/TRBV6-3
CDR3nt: TGTGCCAGCAGTTATCGAGCTGCGCAGTATTTT
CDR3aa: CASSYRAAQYF

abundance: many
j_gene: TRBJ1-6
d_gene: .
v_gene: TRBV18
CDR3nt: TGTGCCAGCTCACCACCGACAGGCTATTATAATTCACCCCTCCACTTT
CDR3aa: CASSPPTGYYNSPLHF

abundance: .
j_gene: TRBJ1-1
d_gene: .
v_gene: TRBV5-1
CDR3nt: TGCGCCAGCAGCTTGGGAGGACAGTGGAACACTGAAGCTTTCTTT
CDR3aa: CASSLGGQWNTEAFF

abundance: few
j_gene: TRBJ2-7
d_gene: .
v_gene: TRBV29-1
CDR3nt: TGCAGCGTTGAAAGCTCCGGGGCGGATTCCTACGAGCAGTACTTC
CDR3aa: CSVESSGADSYEQYF

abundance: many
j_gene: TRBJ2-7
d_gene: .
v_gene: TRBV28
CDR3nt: TGTGCCAGCAGGGAGGGTCCAACCTACGAGCAGTACTTC
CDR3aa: CASREGPTYEQYF

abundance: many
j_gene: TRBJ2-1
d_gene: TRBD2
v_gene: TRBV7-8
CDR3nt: TGTGCCAGCAGCTTAGCGCGACTAGCGGCATACAATGAGCAGTTCTTC
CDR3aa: CASSLARLAAYNEQFF